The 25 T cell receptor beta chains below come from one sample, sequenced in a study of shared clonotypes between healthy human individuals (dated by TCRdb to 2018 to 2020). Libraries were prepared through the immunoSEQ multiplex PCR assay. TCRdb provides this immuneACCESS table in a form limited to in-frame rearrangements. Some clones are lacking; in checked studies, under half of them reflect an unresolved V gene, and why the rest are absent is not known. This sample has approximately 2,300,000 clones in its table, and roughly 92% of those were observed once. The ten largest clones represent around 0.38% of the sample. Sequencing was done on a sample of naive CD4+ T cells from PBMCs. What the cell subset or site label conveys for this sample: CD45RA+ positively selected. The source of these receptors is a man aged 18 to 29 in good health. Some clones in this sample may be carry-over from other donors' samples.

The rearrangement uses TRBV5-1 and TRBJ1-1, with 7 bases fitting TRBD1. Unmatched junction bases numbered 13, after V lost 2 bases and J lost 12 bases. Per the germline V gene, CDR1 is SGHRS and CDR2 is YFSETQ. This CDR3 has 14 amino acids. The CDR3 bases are TGCGCCAGCAGCTTAGTCTCCGGGACAGACAAGACTTTCTTT. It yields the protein CASSLVSGTDKTFF.

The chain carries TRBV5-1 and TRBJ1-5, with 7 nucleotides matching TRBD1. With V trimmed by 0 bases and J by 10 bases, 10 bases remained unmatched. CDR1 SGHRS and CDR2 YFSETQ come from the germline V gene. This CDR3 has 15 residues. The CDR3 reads CASSLDPGGDGPQHF. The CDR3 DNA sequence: TGCGCCAGCAGCTTGGATCCAGGGGGGGATGGACCCCAGCATTTT.

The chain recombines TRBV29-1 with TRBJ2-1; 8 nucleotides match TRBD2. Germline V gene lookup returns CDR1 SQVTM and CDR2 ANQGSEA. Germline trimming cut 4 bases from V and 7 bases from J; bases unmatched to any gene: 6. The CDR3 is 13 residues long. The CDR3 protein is CSVARGGLNEQFF. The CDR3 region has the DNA TGCAGCGTTGCTCGGGGGGGTTTAAATGAGCAGTTCTTC.

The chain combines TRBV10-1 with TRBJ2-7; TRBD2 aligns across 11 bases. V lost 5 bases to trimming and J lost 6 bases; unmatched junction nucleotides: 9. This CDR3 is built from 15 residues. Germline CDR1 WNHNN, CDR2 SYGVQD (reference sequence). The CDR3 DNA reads TGCGCCAGCAGTCCCCTAGCGGGAGGAGGCGGCGAGCAGTACTTC. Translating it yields CASSPLAGGGGEQYF.

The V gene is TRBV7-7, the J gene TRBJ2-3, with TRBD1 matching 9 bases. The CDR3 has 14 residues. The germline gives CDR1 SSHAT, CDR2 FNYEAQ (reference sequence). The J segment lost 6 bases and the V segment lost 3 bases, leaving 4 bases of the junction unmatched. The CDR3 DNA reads TGTGCCAGCAGCTTGGGACAGGGTGGTGATACGCAGTATTTT. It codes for CASSLGQGGDTQYF.

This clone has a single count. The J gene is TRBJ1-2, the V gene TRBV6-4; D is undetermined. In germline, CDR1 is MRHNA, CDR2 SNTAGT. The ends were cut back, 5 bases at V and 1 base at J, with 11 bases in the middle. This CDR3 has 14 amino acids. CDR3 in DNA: TGTGCCAGCAGTCCCGACGGACTTAACTATGGCTACACCTTC. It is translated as CASSPDGLNYGYTF.

The CDR3 protein is CASSQETSQGGYTF. Here the CDR3 DNA reads TGCGCCAGCAGCCAAGAGACGTCTCAGGGTGGCTACACCTTC. The chain links TRBV4-3 to TRBJ1-2; D may be TRBD1 (5 bases). Germline V gene sequence: CDR1 LGHNA, CDR2 YSLEER. This CDR3 region has 14 residues. Trimming stripped 0 bases from V and 7 bases from J, with 12 bases between.

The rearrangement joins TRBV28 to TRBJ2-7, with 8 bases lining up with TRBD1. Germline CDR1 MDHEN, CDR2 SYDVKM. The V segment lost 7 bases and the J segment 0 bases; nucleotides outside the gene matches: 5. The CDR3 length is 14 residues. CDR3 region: CASTPGQGSYEQYF. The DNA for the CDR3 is TGTGCCAGCACCCCCGGACAGGGCTCCTACGAGCAGTACTTC.

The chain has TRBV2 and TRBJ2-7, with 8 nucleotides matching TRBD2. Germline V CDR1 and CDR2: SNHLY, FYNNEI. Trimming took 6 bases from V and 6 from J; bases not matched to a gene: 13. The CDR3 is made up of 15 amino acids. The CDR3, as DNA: TGTGCCAGCAGAGCCGGGACTAGGGCAGTAAGCGAGCAGTACTTC. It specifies CASRAGTRAVSEQYF.

CDR3 nucleotides: TGTGCCAGCAGCCCGAACCCCTTGACTAATGAAAAACTGTTTTTT. It specifies CASSPNPLTNEKLFF. The chain uses TRBV2 and TRBJ1-4; D is undetermined. The V end was cut by 6 bases, the J end by 2 bases, with 13 bases between. Germline assignment: CDR1 SNHLY and CDR2 FYNNEI. The CDR3 is made up of 15 amino acids.

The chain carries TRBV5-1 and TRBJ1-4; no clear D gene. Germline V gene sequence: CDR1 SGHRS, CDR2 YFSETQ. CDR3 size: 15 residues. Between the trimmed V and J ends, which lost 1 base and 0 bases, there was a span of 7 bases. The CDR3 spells CASSLLAATNEKLFF. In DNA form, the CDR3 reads TGCGCCAGCAGCTTGCTCGCCGCAACTAATGAAAAACTGTTTTTT.

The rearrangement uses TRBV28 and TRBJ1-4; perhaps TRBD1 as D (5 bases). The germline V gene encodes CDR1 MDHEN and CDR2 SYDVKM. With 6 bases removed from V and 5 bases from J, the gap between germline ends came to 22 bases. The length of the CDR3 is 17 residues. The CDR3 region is CASSSAGAQNQNEKLFF. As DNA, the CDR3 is TGTGCCAGCAGCTCCGCCGGGGCCCAAAATCAAAATGAAAAACTGTTTTTT.

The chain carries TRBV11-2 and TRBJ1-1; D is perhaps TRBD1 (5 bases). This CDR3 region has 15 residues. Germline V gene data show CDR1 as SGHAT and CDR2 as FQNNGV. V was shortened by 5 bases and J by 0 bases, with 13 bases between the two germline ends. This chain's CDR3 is CASSPRSGLNTEAFF. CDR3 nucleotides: TGTGCCAGCAGCCCCCGTTCAGGGTTGAACACTGAAGCTTTCTTT. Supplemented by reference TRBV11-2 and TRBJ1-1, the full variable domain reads EAGVAQSPRYKIIEKRQSVAFWCNPISGHATLYWYQQILGQGPKLLIQFQNNGVVDDSQLPKDRFSAERLKGVDSTLKIQPAKLEDSAVYLCASSPRSGLNTEAFFGQGTRLTVV.

As DNA, the CDR3 is TGTGCCAGCAGTGGGCAGTCCAACGAGCAGTACTTC. Protein product: CASSGQSNEQYF. The chain couples TRBV2 to TRBJ2-7, with D hard to call. The germline V and J ends were trimmed by 4 bases and 5 bases, with 9 bases remaining between them. The CDR3 is 12 residues long. CDR1 and CDR2 from the germline V gene are SNHLY and FYNNEI.

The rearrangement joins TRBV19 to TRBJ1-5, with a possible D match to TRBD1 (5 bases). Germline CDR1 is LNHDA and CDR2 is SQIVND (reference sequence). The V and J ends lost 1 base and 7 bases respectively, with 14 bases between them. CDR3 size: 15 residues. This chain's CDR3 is CASSIALGEGQPQHF. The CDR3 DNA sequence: TGTGCCAGTAGTATAGCTTTGGGGGAGGGGCAGCCCCAGCATTTT.

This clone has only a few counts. Here the CDR3 reads CASSLGQGYQPQHF. CDR3 DNA: TGTGCCAGCAGCCTTGGACAGGGATATCAGCCCCAGCATTTT. The genes are TRBV2 and TRBJ1-5, with TRBD1 matching 8 bases. Germline loops: CDR1 SNHLY, CDR2 FYNNEI. Losses at the gene ends were 6 bases for V and 5 bases for J; bases not matched to a gene: 6. The CDR3 length is 14 residues.

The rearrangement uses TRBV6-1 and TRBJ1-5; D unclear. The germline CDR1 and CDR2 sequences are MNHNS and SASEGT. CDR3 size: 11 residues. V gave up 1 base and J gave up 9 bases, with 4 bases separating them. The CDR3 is CASSEGWPQHF. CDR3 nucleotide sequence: TGTGCCAGCAGTGAAGGGTGGCCCCAGCATTTT.

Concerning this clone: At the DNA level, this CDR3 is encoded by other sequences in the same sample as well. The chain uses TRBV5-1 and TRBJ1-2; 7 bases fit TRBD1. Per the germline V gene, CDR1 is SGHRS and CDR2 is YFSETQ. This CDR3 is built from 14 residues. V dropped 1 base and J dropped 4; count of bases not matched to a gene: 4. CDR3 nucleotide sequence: TGCGCCAGCAGCTTGTCAGGGACAGCCTATGGCTACACCTTC. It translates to CASSLSGTAYGYTF. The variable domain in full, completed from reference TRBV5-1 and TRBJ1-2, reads KAGVTQTPRYLIKTRGQQVTLSCSPISGHRSVSWYQQTPGQGLQFLFEYFSETQRNKGNFPGRFSGRQFSNSRSEMNVSTLELGDSALYLCASSLSGTAYGYTFGSGTRLTVV.

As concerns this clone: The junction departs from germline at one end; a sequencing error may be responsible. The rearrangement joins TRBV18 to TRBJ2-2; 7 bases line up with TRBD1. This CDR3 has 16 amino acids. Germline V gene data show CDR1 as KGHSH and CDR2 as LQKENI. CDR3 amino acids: CASSPRQGKNAGELFF. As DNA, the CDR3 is TGTGCCAGCTCACCAAGACAGGGAAAGAACGCCGGGGAGCTGTTTTTT.

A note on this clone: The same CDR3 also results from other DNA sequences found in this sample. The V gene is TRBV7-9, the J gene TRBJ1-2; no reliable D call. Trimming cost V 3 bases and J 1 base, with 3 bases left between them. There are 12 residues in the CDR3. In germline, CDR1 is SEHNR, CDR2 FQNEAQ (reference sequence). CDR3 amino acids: CASSLVNYGYTF. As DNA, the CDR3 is TGTGCCAGCAGCTTGGTTAACTATGGCTACACCTTC.

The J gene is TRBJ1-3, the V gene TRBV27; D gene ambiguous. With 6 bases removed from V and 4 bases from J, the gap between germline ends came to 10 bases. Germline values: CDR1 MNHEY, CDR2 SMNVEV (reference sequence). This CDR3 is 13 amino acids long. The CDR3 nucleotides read TGTGCCAGCAGCTTCGGCCTCGGAAACACCATATATTTT. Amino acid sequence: CASSFGLGNTIYF.

The CDR3 DNA reads as TGTGCCAGCAGCTTAGCGGGAGTTCGGACAGATACGCAGTATTTT. Protein product: CASSLAGVRTDTQYF. The chain is built from TRBV7-9 and TRBJ2-3; possibly TRBD2 for D (5 bases). Germline CDR1 and CDR2: SEHNR and FQNEAQ (reference sequence). Trimming cost V 0 bases and J 3 bases, with 10 bases left between them. The CDR3 is 15 residues long.

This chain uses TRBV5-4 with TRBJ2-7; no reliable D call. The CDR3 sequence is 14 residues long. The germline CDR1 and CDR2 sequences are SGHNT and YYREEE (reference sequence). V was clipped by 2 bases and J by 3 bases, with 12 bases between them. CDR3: CASSLLTPYYEQYF. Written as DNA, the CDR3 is TGTGCCAGCAGCTTACTGACCCCTTACTACGAGCAGTACTTC.

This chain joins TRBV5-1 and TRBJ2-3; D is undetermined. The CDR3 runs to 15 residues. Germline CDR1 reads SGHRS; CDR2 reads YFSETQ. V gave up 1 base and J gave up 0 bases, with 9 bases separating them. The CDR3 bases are TGCGCCAGCAGCTTGAAACAACCTAGCACAGATACGCAGTATTTT. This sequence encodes CASSLKQPSTDTQYF.

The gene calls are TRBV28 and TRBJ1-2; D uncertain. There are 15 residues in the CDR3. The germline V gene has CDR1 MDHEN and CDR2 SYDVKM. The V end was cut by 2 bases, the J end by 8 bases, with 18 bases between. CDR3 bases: TGTGCCAGCAGTTTAAGGCCTGAACAATCGGGCGGCTACACCTTC. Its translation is CASSLRPEQSGGYTF.